This TCR beta chain derives from a study of T cell responses to AZD1222 COVID-19 vaccine. A remark on this clone: Its cognate antigen is unknown.

The CDR3 runs 12 residues. The germline V and J ends were trimmed by 10 bases and 8 bases, with 14 bases remaining between them. Germline assignment: CDR1 MDHEN and CDR2 SYDVKM. Study conclusions and caveats: It was only after the peak T cell response that any repertoires were sampled. Vaccination with two AZD1222 doses was followed by a rise in Spike-specific TCR breadth and depth. Spike was spanned by vaccine-associated CD4 TCRs, with dominance at 160-218 and 743-854.

Clones were read by immunoSEQ multiplex PCR, and TCRdb kept only the in-frame ones, dropping some. The data contain fewer than 90,000 clones, 75% to 90% of them singletons. J is TRBJ1-4 and V is TRBV28, with a weak D call TRBD1 (6 bases). The material was peripheral blood, obtained on day 0 of AZD1222 vaccination. The sequence derives from an adult in good health. The CDR3 nucleotides read TGTGCCATCCGGGACACCTCGGAAAAACTGTTTTTT. Encoded protein: CAIRDTSEKLFF.